The sequence of this T cell receptor beta chain was determined in a study of cytomegalovirus exposure and HLA in healthy donors. Looking at the study overall: Early released data comprised 75 million to 100 million unique TCRs from HLA-typed donors.

Researchers ran the PCR with 60 Vbeta and 13 Jbeta primers. TCRdb keeps only in-frame clones here, not all; method: immunoSEQ multiplex PCR. The table has under 250,000 clones, over 80% seen once; the top ten hold roughly a tenth. Whole-study results and caveats: As a later analysis showed, a missense DCLRE1C variant was linked to trimming of TCR beta V- and J-genes. The listing of fewer than 200 TCR beta chains classed them as cytomegalovirus-associated. Reportedly, cytomegalovirus status was diagnosed with high sensitivity and specificity.

The CDR3 runs 15 residues. After removal of 5 bases from V and 4 bases from J, the junction contained 10 bases not matched to a gene. CDR1 and CDR2 (germline): SGHVS, FNYEAQ. This clone was observed once. The antigen is not known. The receptor was derived from a woman in her 50s in good health and CMV-seropositive. Sequencing was performed on PBMCs. The rearrangement links TRBV7-6 to TRBJ1-1, with 7 bases that match TRBD1. In DNA, the CDR3 is TGTGCCAGCAGCCGATACAGGGGATTAGGCACTGAAGCTTTCTTT. It is translated as CASSRYRGLGTEAFF. Complete variable domain (other parts from reference TRBV7-6 and TRBJ1-1): GAGVSQSPRYKVTKRGQDVALRCDPISGHVSLYWYRQALGQGPEFLTYFNYEAQQDKSGLPNDRFSAERPEGSISTLTIQRTEQRDSAMYRCASSRYRGLGTEAFFGQGTRLTVV.